This T cell receptor (beta chain) was profiled in a study of cytomegalovirus exposure and HLA in healthy donors. This table comes from immunoSEQ multiplex PCR, and its TCRdb copy is limited to in-frame clones, with some not included. This sample has some 170,000 clones, with more than 75% found just once. The CDR3 sequence is 14 residues long. Looked up from germline, CDR1 is SGHDN and CDR2 is FVKESK. Trimming removed 1 base at V and 0 bases at J, with 5 bases between. General study results and limits: Listed as cytomegalovirus-associated were around 160 TCR beta chains.

On this clone: As yet, its antigen is unknown.

The receptor comes from a man aged 18-30 years in good health and CMV-seropositive. Sequenced: PBMCs. J is TRBJ2-3 and V is TRBV14; D remains ambiguous. CDR3 region: CASSQALSTDTQYF. The CDR3 DNA reads TGTGCCAGCAGCCAAGCCCTTAGCACAGATACGCAGTATTTT.